Each of the 27 T cell receptor beta chains below was sequenced from the same sample in a study of blood T cell repertoires in COVID-19. Profiled with immunoSEQ multiplex PCR; TCRdb holds only in-frame clones, not every one. The top ten hold over 0.95% of the sample, which has 300,000 to 400,000 clones, 75% to 90% seen once. Sequenced material: PBMCs or T cells enriched from blood (not recorded which). The receptors derive from a man aged 18 to 30 who had recovered from COVID-19.

The rearrangement links TRBV6-5 to TRBJ2-7, with 8 bases that match TRBD1. The V gene's germline CDR1 is MNHEY and CDR2 SVGAGI. V dropped 3 bases and J dropped 5; count of bases not matched to a gene: 9. The CDR3 runs to 15 residues. This chain's CDR3 is CASSYNDRGLDEQYF. The CDR3 nucleotides are TGTGCCAGCAGTTATAATGACAGGGGATTGGACGAGCAGTACTTC.

This chain joins TRBV4-1 and TRBJ2-1; possibly TRBD1 for D (5 bases). The CDR3 is made up of 12 amino acids. Germline V gene lookup returns CDR1 MGHRA and CDR2 YSYEKL. The V end was cut by 4 bases, the J end by 7 bases, with 8 bases between. The DNA of the CDR3 is TGCGCCAGCAGCCGGGGCAGGAATGAGCAGTTCTTC. This codes for CASSRGRNEQFF.

The chain uses TRBV5-5 and TRBJ1-5; tentative D call: TRBD1 (5 bases). Germline loops: CDR1 SGHKS, CDR2 YYEKEE (reference sequence). V gave up 1 base and J gave up 5 bases, with 16 bases separating them. The CDR3 sequence is 16 residues long. The chain's CDR3 is CASSLRLGGWHQPQHF. The CDR3 coding sequence is TGTGCCAGCAGCTTGCGATTGGGGGGGTGGCATCAGCCCCAGCATTTT.

The chain combines TRBV6-5 with TRBJ2-3; weak D call: TRBD1 (5 bases). Germline assignment: CDR1 MNHEY and CDR2 SVGAGI. The germline V and J ends were trimmed by 2 bases and 1 base, with 13 bases remaining between them. CDR3 length: 16 residues. The CDR3: CASSYRQGTRTDTQYF. The CDR3, as DNA: TGTGCCAGCAGTTACAGGCAGGGAACACGCACAGATACGCAGTATTTT.

The chain carries TRBV6-1 and TRBJ2-1; no reliable D call. In germline, CDR1 is MNHNS, CDR2 SASEGT. The V end was cut by 3 bases, the J end by 7 bases, with 10 bases between. The CDR3 contains 13 residues. The CDR3 spells CASSDRRENEQFF. CDR3 sequence (DNA): TGTGCCAGCAGTGACAGGCGAGAGAATGAGCAGTTCTTC.

The sample holds one count of this clone. The chain joins TRBV10-3 to TRBJ1-5; 8 bases fit TRBD1. The CDR3 has 12 amino acids. Germline V CDR1 and CDR2: ENHRY, SYGVKD. V lost 10 bases, J lost 11 bases, and 10 bases stayed unmatched. As DNA, the CDR3 is TGTGCCACAACGACAGGGGAAGGGTCCCAGCATTTT. Amino acid sequence: CATTTGEGSQHF.

This clone has a handful of counts. The chain links TRBV5-1 to TRBJ2-3; 7 nucleotides match TRBD2. CDR1 SGHRS and CDR2 YFSETQ come from the germline V gene. The V segment lost 1 base and the J segment 4 bases; nucleotides outside the gene matches: 6. The CDR3 has 15 residues. CDR3 DNA: TGCGCCAGCAGCTTGTCTAGCGGAGTTTCAGATACGCAGTATTTT. Translating it yields CASSLSSGVSDTQYF.

This clone was seen once. This chain links TRBV7-6 with TRBJ2-3; 7 bases agree with TRBD2. The CDR3 has 14 amino acids. Germline CDR1 and CDR2: SGHVS and FNYEAQ. V dropped 2 bases and J dropped 5; count of bases not matched to a gene: 4. The DNA for the CDR3 is TGTGCCAGCAGCTTACAGGCTAGCGGAGATACGCAGTATTTT. This translates into CASSLQASGDTQYF.

The chain combines TRBV12-3 or TRBV12-4 with TRBJ1-1; D is undetermined. The CDR3 is 13 residues long. V was clipped by 7 bases and J by 0 bases, with 9 bases between them. The CDR3 coding sequence is TGTGCCAGCACCCGGGGATTGAACACTGAAGCTTTCTTT. Amino acids: CASTRGLNTEAFF.

The gene calls are TRBV11-3 and TRBJ2-2; 7 bases align to TRBD2. Germline CDR1 is SGHNT and CDR2 is YENEEA. J was trimmed by 7 bases and V by 5 bases; bases with no gene match: 1. The CDR3 covers 12 residues. CDR3 amino acids: CASSPGGGELFF. In DNA form, the CDR3 reads TGTGCCAGCAGCCCGGGGGGCGGGGAGCTGTTTTTT.

The J gene is TRBJ2-2, the V gene TRBV9; TRBD2 is a possible D gene (5 bases). Trimming shortened V by 0 bases and J by 6 bases, and 12 bases separated the two germline ends. Per the germline V gene, CDR1 is SGDLS and CDR2 is YYNGEE. This CDR3 has 15 amino acids. The CDR3 nucleotides are TGTGCCAGCAGCGTAGTTACTAGTGGGTCCGGGGAGCTGTTTTTT. This codes for CASSVVTSGSGELFF.

V gene TRBV3-1 (or the pseudogene TRBV3-2) combines with J gene TRBJ2-1, with 8 bases lining up with TRBD2. Unmatched junction bases numbered 6, after V lost 4 bases and J lost 1 base. Germline loops: CDR1 LGHDT, CDR2 YNNKEL (reference sequence). The CDR3 length is 16 residues. The CDR3 protein is CASSPAGTRSYNEQFF. Written as DNA, the CDR3 is TGTGCCAGCAGCCCCGCCGGGACTAGATCCTACAATGAGCAGTTCTTC.

This clone has more than one count but fewer than ten. CDR3 protein: CASSVRQGRAGDEQFF. Written as DNA, the CDR3 is TGTGCCAGCAGCGTAAGACAGGGACGAGCGGGCGATGAGCAGTTCTTC. This chain connects TRBV9 to TRBJ2-1, with a weak D call TRBD1 (7 bases). V lost 1 base, J lost 8 bases, and 19 bases lay in between. CDR3 size: 16 residues. Germline V gene lookup returns CDR1 SGDLS and CDR2 YYNGEE.

The gene calls are TRBV30 and TRBJ2-1; 9 bases line up with TRBD2. Germline loops: CDR1 GTSNPN, CDR2 SVGIG (reference sequence). This CDR3 is built from 16 residues. J gave up 9 bases and V 0 bases, and 12 bases lay outside the gene matches. The CDR3 protein is CAWSVPRGRAVGEQFF. CDR3 sequence (DNA): TGTGCCTGGAGTGTACCCCGCGGGAGGGCCGTTGGTGAGCAGTTCTTC.

The chain has TRBV6-2 or TRBV6-3 and TRBJ2-7; 9 nucleotides line up with TRBD2. The V and J ends lost 3 bases and 2 bases, in that order; junction bases with no gene match: 5. Germline V CDR1 and CDR2: MNHEY, SVGEGT. CDR3 length: 15 residues. CDR3 residues: CASSYGVAGAYEQYF. The DNA for the CDR3 is TGTGCCAGCAGTTATGGGGTAGCGGGGGCCTACGAGCAGTACTTC.

This chain joins TRBV6-6 and TRBJ1-2, with 9 bases matching TRBD1. V shed 2 bases, J shed 7 bases, and the junction held 2 bases outside the gene matches. Germline V gene data show CDR1 as MNHNY and CDR2 as SVGAGI (reference sequence). The CDR3 consists of 13 residues. The CDR3, as DNA: TGTGCCAGCAGTTACGGGACAGGGAGTGGCTACACCTTC. It yields the protein CASSYGTGSGYTF.

This clone was detected only a few times. The chain is built from TRBV4-3 and TRBJ1-2; maybe TRBD1 (5 bases). Looked up from germline, CDR1 is LGHNA and CDR2 is YSLEER. CDR3 length equals 15 residues. V lost 3 bases to trimming and J lost 4 bases, with 15 bases between them. CDR3 amino acids: CASSHNRNPPYGYTF. The CDR3 DNA sequence: TGCGCCAGCAGCCACAACAGGAACCCTCCCTATGGCTACACCTTC.

The chain links TRBV4-2 to TRBJ2-3, with 8 bases lining up with TRBD2. The CDR3 is made up of 15 amino acids. Looked up from germline, CDR1 is LGHNA and CDR2 is YNFKEQ. V shed 8 bases, J shed 5 bases, and the junction held 12 bases outside the gene matches. The CDR3 sequence is CASSYSGTREDTQYF. The CDR3 region has the DNA TGTGCCAGCTCCTATTCCGGGACTAGAGAAGATACGCAGTATTTT.

The V call is TRBV9, the J call TRBJ2-7, with TRBD2 identical over 7 bases. The CDR3 is 15 amino acids. CDR1 SGDLS and CDR2 YYNGEE come from the germline V gene. The V and J ends lost 4 bases and 3 bases, in that order; junction bases with no gene match: 10. The CDR3 region is CASSHQGGPNYEQYF. In nucleotides, the CDR3 is TGTGCCAGCAGCCACCAGGGAGGGCCGAACTACGAGCAGTACTTC.

The chain couples TRBV9 to TRBJ2-3, with TRBD2 identical over 9 bases. Germline assignment: CDR1 SGDLS and CDR2 YYNGEE. The CDR3 loop spans 18 amino acids. With 0 bases clipped from V and 3 bases from J, the junction kept 11 bases outside the gene matches. CDR3 bases: TGTGCCAGCAGCGTAGCCACTATTAGCGGGAGTTTTACAGATACGCAGTATTTT. This encodes CASSVATISGSFTDTQYF.

This clone was counted a few times. The chain uses TRBV6-5 and TRBJ1-5, with a tentative D call TRBD1 (6 bases). Germline V gene data show CDR1 as MNHEY and CDR2 as SVGAGI. The CDR3 consists of 13 residues. Trimming cost V 8 bases and J 3 bases, with 11 bases left between them. CDR3 in amino acids: CASGYRDNQPQHF. CDR3 nucleotide sequence: TGTGCCAGCGGCTACAGGGACAATCAGCCCCAGCATTTT.

J is TRBJ2-5 and V is TRBV6-2 or TRBV6-3; 7 positions match TRBD1. Germline V lookup: CDR1 MNHEY, CDR2 SVGEGT. This CDR3 is built from 14 residues. The V and J ends lost 5 bases and 5 bases, in that order; junction bases with no gene match: 8. CDR3 residues: CASSTRQGLETQYF. The CDR3 nucleotides read TGTGCCAGCAGTACCCGACAGGGTTTGGAGACCCAGTACTTC.

J is TRBJ1-5 and V is TRBV6-5; D might be TRBD1 (5 bases). With 4 bases removed from V and 4 bases from J, the gap between germline ends came to 14 bases. This CDR3 spans 15 amino acids. Germline V gene lookup returns CDR1 MNHEY and CDR2 SVGAGI. CDR3 region: CASSLRDGRNQPQHF. The CDR3 nucleotides are TGTGCCAGCAGTTTAAGGGACGGGAGAAATCAGCCCCAGCATTTT.

This clone appeared a single time. The V and J genes are TRBV10-3 and TRBJ2-5, with TRBD1 matching over 8 bases. Germline V lookup: CDR1 ENHRY, CDR2 SYGVKD. After removal of 6 bases from V and 3 bases from J, the junction contained 3 bases not matched to a gene. The CDR3 has 13 residues. CDR3 sequence (DNA): TGTGCCATCAGCGGACAGGGAGAAGAGACCCAGTACTTC. This encodes CAISGQGEETQYF.

This chain connects TRBV11-2 to TRBJ1-2; 7 positions agree with TRBD1. The CDR3 covers 15 residues. Germline-derived CDR1 and CDR2 are SGHAT and FQNNGV. Trimming removed 1 base from V and 2 bases from J; junction bases left unmatched: 4. CDR3 sequence reads: CASSLAPGQNYGYTF. For the CDR3, the DNA is TGTGCCAGCAGCTTAGCCCCGGGACAGAACTATGGCTACACCTTC.

The chain joins TRBV7-2 to TRBJ1-5; D perhaps matches TRBD1 (6 bases). The germline gives CDR1 SGHTA, CDR2 FQGNSA. There are 14 residues in the CDR3. The ends were cut back, 5 bases at V and 7 bases at J, with 15 bases in the middle. In nucleotides, the CDR3 is TGTGCCAGCAGCGCCTCAGGGGTAGGACAGCCCCAGCATTTT. This encodes CASSASGVGQPQHF.

This sequence joins TRBV21-1 and TRBJ1-5; the table's D call, TRBD1, was not checked against the DNA. TRBV21-1 is a listed pseudogene. The CDR3 runs 15 residues. CDR3 DNA: TGTGCCAGCAGAGTGAGACAGTTTCACTATCAGCCCCAGCATTTT. As protein: CASRVRQFHYQPQHF.